This T cell receptor beta chain was captured by sequencing in a study of patients and donors after allogeneic stem cell transplantation. MiXCR was run by TCRdb on the RT-PCR reads, yielding one entry per CDR3 protein. The table has fewer than 200,000 distinct CDR3 sequences, 30% seen once. The CDR3 consists of 13 residues. Germline CDR1 reads KGHSH; CDR2 reads LQKENI. V was pared by 4 bases and J by 4 bases, with 11 bases between. The sequenced material came from blood, either unsorted or a sorted T cell fraction (not recorded which). The sequence was obtained from a human donor who was either an allogeneic HSCT recipient or a stem cell or donor lymphocyte infusion donor (not recorded which). It is not recorded whose cells these are; they may come from a transplant donor. The chain recombines TRBV18 with TRBJ2-7, with D uncertain. In DNA, the CDR3 is TGTGCCAGCTCACTATACGAACCGTACGAGCAGTACTTC. This encodes CASSLYEPYEQYF.